This T cell receptor (beta chain) was recovered during a study of blood T cells in healthy people across ages. Study outcomes and limitations: Diversity estimated from one million T cells was considered an underestimate.

The donors, healthy Caucasians from Russia, were aged roughly 6 to 90. Investigators took ten milliliters of peripheral blood from every donor. With a J-beta primer mix and a sample-barcoded 5' primer, a second PCR ran about 6 to 11 cycles. Each of the cDNA molecules was tagged by a template-switch adaptor with 12 random nucleotides. TCRdb used MiXCR to reprocess the 5' RACE reads, holding one entry per CDR3 protein. The sample yields 1.5 million to 2 million distinct CDR3 sequences, just under 50% seen once. With regard to this clonotype: Its antigen is still unknown.

The trim removed 5 bases at V and 3 bases at J, leaving 18 bases unmatched. CDR1 and CDR2 (germline): DFQATT, SNEGSKA (reference sequence). The CDR3 is 19 amino acids. This receptor was obtained from a middle-aged woman in good health. The chain links TRBV20-1 to TRBJ2-5; 13 bases map to TRBD2. Sequencing was done on a sample of blood. The CDR3 loop reads CSAPGHLGDGTSGEETQYF. The CDR3, as DNA: TGCAGTGCTCCCGGCCACCTAGGGGACGGGACTAGCGGGGAAGAGACCCAGTACTTC.